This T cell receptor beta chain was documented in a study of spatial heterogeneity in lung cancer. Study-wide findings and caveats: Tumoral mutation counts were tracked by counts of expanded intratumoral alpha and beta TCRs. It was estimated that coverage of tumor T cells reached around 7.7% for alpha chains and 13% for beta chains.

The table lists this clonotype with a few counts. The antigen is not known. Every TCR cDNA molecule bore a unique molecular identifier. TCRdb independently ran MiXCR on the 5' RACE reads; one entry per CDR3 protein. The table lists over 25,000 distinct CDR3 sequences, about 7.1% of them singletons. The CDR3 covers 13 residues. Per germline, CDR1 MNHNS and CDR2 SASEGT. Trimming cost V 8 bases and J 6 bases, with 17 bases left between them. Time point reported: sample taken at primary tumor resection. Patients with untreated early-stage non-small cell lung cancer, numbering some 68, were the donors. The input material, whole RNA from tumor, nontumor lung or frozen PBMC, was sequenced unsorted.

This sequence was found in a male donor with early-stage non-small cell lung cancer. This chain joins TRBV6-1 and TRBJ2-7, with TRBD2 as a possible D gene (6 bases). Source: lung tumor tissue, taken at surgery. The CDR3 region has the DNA TGTGCCAGCGTTCCGACTAGTCCGGGCGAGCAGTACTTC. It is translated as CASVPTSPGEQYF.